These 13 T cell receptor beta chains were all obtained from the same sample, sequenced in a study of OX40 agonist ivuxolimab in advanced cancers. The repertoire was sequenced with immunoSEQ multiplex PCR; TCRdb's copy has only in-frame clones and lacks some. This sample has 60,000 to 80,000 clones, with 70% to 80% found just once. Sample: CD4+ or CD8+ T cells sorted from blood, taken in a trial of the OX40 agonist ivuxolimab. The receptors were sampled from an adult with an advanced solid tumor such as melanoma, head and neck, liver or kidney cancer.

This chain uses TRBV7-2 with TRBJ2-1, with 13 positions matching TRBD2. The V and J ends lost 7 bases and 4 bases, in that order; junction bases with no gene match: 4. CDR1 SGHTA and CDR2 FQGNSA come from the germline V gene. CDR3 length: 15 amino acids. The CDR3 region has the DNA TGTGCCAGCAACTTGGGACTAGCGGGATACAATGAGCAGTTCTTC. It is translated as CASNLGLAGYNEQFF.

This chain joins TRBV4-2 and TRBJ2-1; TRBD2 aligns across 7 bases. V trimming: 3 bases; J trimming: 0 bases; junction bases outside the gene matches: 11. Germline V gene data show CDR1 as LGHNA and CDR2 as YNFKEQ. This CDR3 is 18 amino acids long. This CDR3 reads CASSHPSAGGSSYNEQFF. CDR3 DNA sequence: TGTGCCAGCAGCCATCCCAGTGCCGGCGGGAGCTCCTACAATGAGCAGTTCTTC.

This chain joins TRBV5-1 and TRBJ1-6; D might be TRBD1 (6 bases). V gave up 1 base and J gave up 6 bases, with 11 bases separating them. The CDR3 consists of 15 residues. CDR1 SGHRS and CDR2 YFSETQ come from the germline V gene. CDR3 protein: CASSLSRGSNSPLHF. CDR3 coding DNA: TGCGCCAGCAGCTTGAGCAGGGGCAGTAATTCACCCCTCCACTTT. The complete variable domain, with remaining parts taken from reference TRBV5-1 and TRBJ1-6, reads KAGVTQTPRYLIKTRGQQVTLSCSPISGHRSVSWYQQTPGQGLQFLFEYFSETQRNKGNFPGRFSGRQFSNSRSEMNVSTLELGDSALYLCASSLSRGSNSPLHFGNGTRLTVT.

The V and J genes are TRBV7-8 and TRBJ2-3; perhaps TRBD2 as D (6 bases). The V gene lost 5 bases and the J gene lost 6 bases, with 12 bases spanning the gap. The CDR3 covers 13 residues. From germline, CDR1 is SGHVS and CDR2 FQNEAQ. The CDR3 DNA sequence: TGTGCCAGCAGCACCACCCGGGGGGATACGCAGTATTTT. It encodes CASSTTRGDTQYF.

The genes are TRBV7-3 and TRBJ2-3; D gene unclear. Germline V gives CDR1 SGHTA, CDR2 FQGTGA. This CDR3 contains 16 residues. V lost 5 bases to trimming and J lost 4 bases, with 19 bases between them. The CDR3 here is CASSPLESPLADTQYF. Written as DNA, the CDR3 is TGTGCCAGCAGCCCCTTAGAGTCCCCTCTTGCAGATACGCAGTATTTT.

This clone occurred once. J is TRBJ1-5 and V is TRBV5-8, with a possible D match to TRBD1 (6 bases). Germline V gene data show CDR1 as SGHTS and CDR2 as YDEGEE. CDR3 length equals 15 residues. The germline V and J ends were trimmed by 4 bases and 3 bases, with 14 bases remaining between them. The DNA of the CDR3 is TGTGCCAGCAGCCTAGGACAGAGCCTCAATCAGCCCCAGCATTTT. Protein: CASSLGQSLNQPQHF.

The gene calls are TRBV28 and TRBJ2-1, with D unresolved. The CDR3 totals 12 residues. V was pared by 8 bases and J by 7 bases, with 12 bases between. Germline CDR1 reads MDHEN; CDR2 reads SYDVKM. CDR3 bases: TGTGCCAGCGCCTTTGGGTTGAATGAGCAGTTCTTC. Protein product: CASAFGLNEQFF.

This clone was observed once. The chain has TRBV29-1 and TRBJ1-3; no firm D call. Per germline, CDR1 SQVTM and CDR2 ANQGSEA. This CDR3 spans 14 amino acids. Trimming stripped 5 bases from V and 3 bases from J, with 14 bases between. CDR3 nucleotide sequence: TGCAGCGTTTTCGAAGTGGACGGTGGAAACACCATATATTTT. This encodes CSVFEVDGGNTIYF.

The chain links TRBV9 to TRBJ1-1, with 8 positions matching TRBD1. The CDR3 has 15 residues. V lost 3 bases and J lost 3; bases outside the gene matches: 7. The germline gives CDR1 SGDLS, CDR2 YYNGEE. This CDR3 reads CASSADPGQDTEAFF. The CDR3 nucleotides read TGTGCCAGCAGCGCAGACCCGGGACAGGACACTGAAGCTTTCTTT.

The CDR3 reads CASYSDRNTEAFF. The CDR3 DNA reads TGTGCCAGCTATTCCGACAGGAACACTGAAGCTTTCTTT. The gene calls are TRBV27 and TRBJ1-1, with D perhaps matching TRBD1 (5 bases). Germline V CDR1 and CDR2: MNHEY, SMNVEV (reference sequence). Trimming took 8 bases from V and 1 from J, leaving 11 bases between them. CDR3 length equals 13 residues.

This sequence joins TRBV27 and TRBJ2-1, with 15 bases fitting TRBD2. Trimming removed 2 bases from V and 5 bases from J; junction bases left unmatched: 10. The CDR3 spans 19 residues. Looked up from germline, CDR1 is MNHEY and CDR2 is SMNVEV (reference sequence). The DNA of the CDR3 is TGTGCCAGCAGTTTAATTTCCCCGGGACTAGCGGGAGGACACAATGAGCAGTTCTTC. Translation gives CASSLISPGLAGGHNEQFF.

CDR3: CASSPLGTGRETQYF. The CDR3 DNA is TGTGCCAGTAGTCCTCTAGGGACAGGGCGCGAGACCCAGTACTTC. The gene calls are TRBV19 and TRBJ2-5; 9 nucleotides align to TRBD1. Germline-derived CDR1 and CDR2 are LNHDA and SQIVND (reference sequence). CDR3 length equals 15 residues. V gave up 5 bases and J gave up 5 bases; unmatched junction bases: 9.

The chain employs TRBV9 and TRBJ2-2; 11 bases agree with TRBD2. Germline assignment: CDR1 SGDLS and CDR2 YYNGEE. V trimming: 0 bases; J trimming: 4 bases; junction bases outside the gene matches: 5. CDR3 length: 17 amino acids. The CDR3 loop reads CASSVELAGEFTGELFF. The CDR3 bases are TGTGCCAGCAGCGTAGAACTAGCGGGGGAGTTCACCGGGGAGCTGTTTTTT.